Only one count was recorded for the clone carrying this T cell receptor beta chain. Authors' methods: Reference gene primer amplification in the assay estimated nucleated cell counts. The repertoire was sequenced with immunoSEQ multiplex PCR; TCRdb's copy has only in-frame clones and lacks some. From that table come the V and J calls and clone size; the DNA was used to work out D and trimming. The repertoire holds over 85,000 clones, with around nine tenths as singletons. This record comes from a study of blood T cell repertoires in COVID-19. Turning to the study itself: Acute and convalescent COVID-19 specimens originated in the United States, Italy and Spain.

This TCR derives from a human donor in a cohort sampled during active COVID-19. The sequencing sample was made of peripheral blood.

CDR3 nucleotides: TGTGCCAGCTGGAGCGGGGATTGCACAGATACGCAGTATTTT. It is translated as CASWSGDCTDTQYF. This sequence joins TRBV21-1 and TRBJ2-3; TRBD2, as called in the table, went unchecked against the DNA. TRBV21-1 is termed a pseudogene. There are 14 residues in the CDR3.